This TCR beta chain originates from a study of T cell repertoires in cytomegalovirus infection. TCRdb ran MiXCR on the reads and lists one entry per CDR3 protein. The sample lists over 45,000 distinct CDR3 sequences; about 18% were seen once. A note on this clonotype: The antigen remains undetermined.

The material was CD8+ T cells from cultured PBMCs, obtained from culture after CMV antigen stimulation. The receptor was derived from a human donor in good health (CMV status not recorded). Some clones in this sample may be carry-over from other donors' samples.

In DNA form, the CDR3 reads TGTGCCACCAGCAAGGAGGGCCTAATTTCTTCACCCCTCCACTTT. Its protein product is CATSKEGLISSPLHF. The rearrangement links TRBV15 to TRBJ1-6; D unresolved. V shed 4 bases and J shed 9 bases, with 16 bases lying between them. Germline CDR1 and CDR2: LNHNV and YYDKDF (reference sequence). This CDR3 contains 15 residues.